This T cell receptor (beta chain) was documented in a study of spatial heterogeneity in lung cancer (dated by TCRdb to between 2018 and 2021). With regard to the full study: Donors were over 60 patients with early-stage, untreated non-small cell lung cancer from the lung TRACERx cohort. Follow-up PBMC samples were sequenced whenever available, and the median time to follow-up was roughly 2 years after resection. More beta-chain than alpha-chain transcripts were consistently detected, likely reflecting higher beta-chain transcript abundance. In the raw uncorrected reads, each unique combination of TCR and UMI appeared more than ten times on average. In non-small cell lung cancer, the study quantitatively compared TCR alpha and beta repertoires across several tumor regions, matched nontumor lung, and blood. TCR repertoire features were related to nonsynonymous mutation counts determined by whole-exome sequencing of tumor tissue. At surgery, some 220 tumor regions, roughly 62 matched nontumor lung samples and 56 PBMC samples were TCR-sequenced for both alpha and beta chains.

V gives up 5 bases and J gives up 1 base, and the segment between their germline ends measures 8 bases. Spanning cysteine to phenylalanine, the CDR3 consists of 12 amino acids. Kept here is only the CDR3 DNA, which spans 36 bases and is read in frame from base 1. Per the germline V gene (reference sequence), DFQATT is the CDR1 and SNEGSKA is the CDR2. Broader findings and caveats from the paper: Only 11 to 15 patients were included in the comparisons of baseline and follow-up blood repertoires. Confirming at a functional level the hypothesis that regional TCRs recognize regional mutations was considered to require additional single-cell paired TCR alpha and beta sequencing. Ubiquitous expanded tumor TCRs were found in blood more often at tumor resection than at routine follow-up.

What this sample's time point label stands for: blood at routine non-recurrence follow-up after resection. For TCR sequencing, whole RNA was extracted from tumor and nontumor lung tissue, or from cryopreserved PBMC samples, and no cell sorting was done. A patient was chosen for TCR sequencing only when enough RNA was available from at least two tumor regions. Many counts were recorded for this clonotype. Its antigen remains undetermined. There are no base qualities to consult, and no much larger clone falls within one base. Libraries were built with 5' RACE. Instrument used: NextSeq 500. To allow correction of PCR and sequencing errors, the TCR library protocol tagged every TCR cDNA molecule with a unique molecular identifier. As for how the authors treated the data: TCR identification, UMI-based error correction and CDR3 extraction were performed with Decombinator tools. Expanded TCRs were defined as those above a frequency of 2 per 1,000, corresponding to the top 1% of the tumor frequency distribution. Rényi diversity was computed with the R vegan package after subsampling each repertoire 100 times to 5,000 TCRs. CDR3 similarity networks were built from amino acid triplet string-kernel similarity, with CDR3s being connected when pairwise similarity was above 0.82. TCRdb's own reprocessing of the public reads used fastp at Q25 and MiXCR and kept productive beta chains. Each CDR3 protein appears once, grouped with its most common genes and DNA. TCRdb, not the original authors, processed these V and J calls. The sample records some 120,000 distinct CDR3 sequences, 12% of which are singletons. The ten biggest clones cover around 16% of the sample.

The chain joins TRBV20-1 to TRBJ1-1; the D gene remains uncertain. The sequence came from a male donor with early-stage non-small cell lung cancer. The specimen comprised PBMCs, sampled at follow-up. CDR3 loop: CSAPSANTEAFF. The DNA reads TGCAGTGCTCCTTCGGCGAACACTGAAGCTTTCTTT.